Listed below are T cell receptor beta chains from one sample, sequenced in a study of T cell responses to AZD1222 COVID-19 vaccine. Sequenced by immunoSEQ multiplex PCR; TCRdb stores in-frame clones only, minus some. The sample lists about 78,000 clones, about 84% occurring once. Sequenced here: peripheral blood, sampled on day 0 of AZD1222 vaccination. The origin of the receptors is an adult in good health. Both conserved end residues are part of each CDR3. D genes are given only for firm matches. Size is omitted from some rows. Given values are once, few, many or a class for expanded clones.

>TRBJ1-1|-|-|TRBV28|12
TGTGCCAGCAGTCCCTGGACGGATGAAGCTTTCTTT
CASSPWTDEAFF
>TRBJ2-4|once|-|TRBV7-8|14
TGTGCCAGCAGCCCCCTAACTAGTGGCGACATTCAGTACTTC
CASSPLTSGDIQYF
>TRBJ2-3|once|-|TRBV23-1|15
TGCGCCAGCAGCCAAGGAGGCACTAGCACAGATACGCAGTATTTT
CASSQGGTSTDTQYF
>TRBJ1-2|-|TRBD1|TRBV11-2|17
TGTGCCAGCAGCCTGGGACAGGGGGCTTCCAGTGGTTATGGCTACACCTTC
CASSLGQGASSGYGYTF
>TRBJ2-1|-|-|TRBV4-3|17
TGCGCCAGCAGCCAAAAAAAGCGGGACAGCTCCTACAATGAGCAGTTCTTC
CASSQKKRDSSYNEQFF
>TRBJ1-6|-|-|TRBV19|15
TGTGCCAGTAGCCGAAGGGACGGCCCCGATTCACCCCTCCACTTT
CASSRRDGPDSPLHF
>TRBJ2-7|-|TRBD1|TRBV4-3|16
TGCGCCAGCAGCCAAGATCTTGAGGACAGGCTCTACGAGCAGTACTTC
CASSQDLEDRLYEQYF
>TRBJ2-5|-|-|TRBV2|11
TGTGCCAGCACAGGTGGAGAGACCCAGTACTTC
CASTGGETQYF
>TRBJ1-2|-|-|TRBV4-3|15
TGCGCCAGCAGCCAAGACAGGGCTCCTAACTATGGCTACACCTTC
CASSQDRAPNYGYTF
>TRBJ1-5|-|-|TRBV25-1|12
TGTGCCAGCATACCCCATGATCAGCCCCAGCATTTT
CASIPHDQPQHF
>TRBJ2-7|-|-|TRBV7-2|16
TGTGCCAGCAGCTTAGTGGCTATGCAGGGGGGGTACGAGCAGTACTTC
CASSLVAMQGGYEQYF
>TRBJ2-7|-|TRBD2|TRBV3-1/TRBV3-2|16
TGTGCCAGCAGCCAACAACGAGGACTAGGGACCTACGAGCAGTACTTC
CASSQQRGLGTYEQYF
>TRBJ1-2|-|-|TRBV4-3|14
TGCGCCAGCAGCCAGCACCGGGAGAACTATGGCTACACCTTC
CASSQHRENYGYTF
>TRBJ2-1|once|TRBD2|TRBV7-6|15
TGTGCCAGCAGCTTAGAGACTAGCGGCAACAATGAGCAGTTCTTC
CASSLETSGNNEQFF
>TRBJ2-1|-|TRBD1|TRBV9|17
TGTGCCAGCAGCGTAGGCCTCCAGGGGGCGTCAGGCAATGAGCAGTTCTTC
CASSVGLQGASGNEQFF
>TRBJ2-5|-|TRBD2|TRBV4-3|15
TGCGCCAGCAGCTATAGCTTAGCGGGCGAGGGGACCCAGTACTTC
CASSYSLAGEGTQYF
>TRBJ2-1|-|TRBD2|TRBV6-1|17
TGTGCCAGCAGTGACACTAGCGGGATGGGTGCAGCACGTGAGCAGTTCTTC
CASSDTSGMGAAREQFF
>TRBJ1-5|few|-|TRBV5-1|14
TGCGCCAGCAGCTTGATGTCAGGGGATCAGCCCCAGCATTTT
CASSLMSGDQPQHF
>TRBJ1-4|-|-|TRBV11-2|16
TGTGCCAGCAGCTTAGGATTGGGGCCGCAGAATGAAAAACTGTTTTTT
CASSLGLGPQNEKLFF
>TRBJ1-1|-|-|TRBV6-6|15
TGTGCCAGCAGTTACGGTGGGAACCATAACACTGAAGCTTTCTTT
CASSYGGNHNTEAFF
>TRBJ2-1|-|TRBD2|TRBV5-4|15
TGTGCCAGCAGCTTGGCGTCTAGCGGGGCTAATGAGCAGTTCTTC
CASSLASSGANEQFF
>TRBJ1-2|-|-|TRBV7-2|13
TGTGCCAGCAGTCGAGTTGGGGGTTATGGCTACACCTTC
CASSRVGGYGYTF
>TRBJ1-2|-|TRBD1|TRBV7-2|15
TGTGCCAGCAGCTTAACCCCCCCAGGGGGCGATGGCTACACCTTC
CASSLTPPGGDGYTF
>TRBJ2-2|-|TRBD2|TRBV7-2|17
TGTGCCAGCAGCTTAGATGGACTAGCGGGAGTTGCCGGGGAGCTGTTTTTT
CASSLDGLAGVAGELFF
>TRBJ1-4|-|-|TRBV5-1|15
TGCGCCAGCAGCTTGGGGGACGGCTCTTATGAAAAACTGTTTTTT
CASSLGDGSYEKLFF
>TRBJ1-2|-|-|TRBV6-2/TRBV6-3|13
TGTGCCAGCAGTTACTCGGGGGACTATGGCTACACCTTC
CASSYSGDYGYTF
>TRBJ2-1|-|TRBD1|TRBV5-1|14
TGCGCCAGCAGCTTACAGACAGGGTACAATGAGCAGTTCTTC
CASSLQTGYNEQFF
>TRBJ1-1|-|-|TRBV3-1/TRBV3-2|14
TGTGCCAGCAGCCAAGACGGAGGCGGCAGAAAAGCTTTCTTT
CASSQDGGGRKAFF
>TRBJ1-6|-|TRBD1|TRBV4-3|16
TGCGCCAGCAGCCAAGGGAGTCGGGACAGGGGGTCACCCCTCCACTTT
CASSQGSRDRGSPLHF
>TRBJ2-2|once|-|TRBV5-1|15
TGCGCCAGCAGCTTGGGCAGGGATAACACCGGGGAGCTGTTTTTT
CASSLGRDNTGELFF
>TRBJ1-4|-|-|TRBV5-1|14
TGCGCCAGCAGCTTGGCCGGGACGGATGAAAAACTGTTTTTT
CASSLAGTDEKLFF
>TRBJ1-1|-|TRBD1|TRBV4-2|16
TGTGCCAGCACGAGGGAACAGGGGAGTTTGAACACTGAAGCTTTCTTT
CASTREQGSLNTEAFF
>TRBJ2-1|-|-|TRBV4-3|17
TGCGCCAGCAGCCAAGATCAGGAGGTTTGGTCCTACAATGAGCAGTTCTTC
CASSQDQEVWSYNEQFF
>TRBJ2-2|-|TRBD1|TRBV15|17
TGTGCCACCAGCAGCTTCGGACAGGGGGCCGGAACCGGGGAGCTGTTTTTT
CATSSFGQGAGTGELFF
>TRBJ2-5|-|-|TRBV29-1|16
TGCAGCGTTGCGGGACTGACACTACCTAATGGGGAGACCCAGTACTTC
CSVAGLTLPNGETQYF
>TRBJ1-1|-|-|TRBV2|13
TGTGCCAGCAAGTACGGCCGGGCAACTGAAGCTTTCTTT
CASKYGRATEAFF
>TRBJ2-2|-|TRBD1|TRBV9|13
TGTGCCAGCAGCCAACTACAGGGGGCCAAGCTGTTTTTT
CASSQLQGAKLFF
>TRBJ1-1|-|TRBD1|TRBV13|18
TGTGCCAGCAGCTTGAACAGGGGTGGGAGCTACGTGAACACTGAAGCTTTCTTT
CASSLNRGGSYVNTEAFF
>TRBJ2-2|-|TRBD1|TRBV7-9|16
TGTGCCAGCAGCTCGGGACAGGGGGCGGACACCGGGGAGCTGTTTTTT
CASSSGQGADTGELFF
>TRBJ1-2|-|-|TRBV10-3|14
TGTGCCATCAGTGAGCCGGACGAAGGCTATGGCTACACCTTC
CAISEPDEGYGYTF
>TRBJ1-5|-|-|TRBV6-5|15
TGTGCCAGCAGTTATCGTGGGGGGGGCAATCAGCCCCAGCATTTT
CASSYRGGGNQPQHF
>TRBJ1-2|-|-|TRBV20-1|11
TGCAGTGTTGGCAGCTACTATGGCTACACCTTC
CSVGSYYGYTF
>TRBJ2-3|once|-|TRBV7-8|14
TGTGCCAGCAGCTTCGACCAGAGCACAGATACGCAGTATTTT
CASSFDQSTDTQYF
>TRBJ1-2|-|TRBD1|TRBV7-9|15
TGTGCCAGCAGCTTAAGACAGGGAGGCGACTATGGCTACACCTTC
CASSLRQGGDYGYTF
>TRBJ2-7|once|TRBD2|TRBV10-3|15
TGTGCCATCAGTGCGCTAGCGGGGGGGCCTCGAGAGCAGTACTTC
CAISALAGGPREQYF
>TRBJ2-1|-|TRBD2|TRBV27|16
TGTGCCAGCAGTTTACTGAGGGAGACTAGCGTCAATGAGCAGTTCTTC
CASSLLRETSVNEQFF
>TRBJ2-5|-|TRBD2|TRBV10-3|15
TGTGCCATCAGACGGACTAGCGGGAAGCAAGAGACCCAGTACTTC
CAIRRTSGKQETQYF
>TRBJ1-1|-|-|TRBV2|13
TGTGCCAGCAACCAGGGAGCGGCCACTGAAGCTTTCTTT
CASNQGAATEAFF
>TRBJ1-2|-|-|TRBV7-2|15
TGTGCCAGCAGCCAAGGCGTCGCCTCCAACTATGGCTACACCTTC
CASSQGVASNYGYTF
>TRBJ1-1|-|TRBD1|TRBV30|15
TGTGCCTGGAGTGGGACAGGGAGTTCGGACACTGAAGCTTTCTTT
CAWSGTGSSDTEAFF
>TRBJ1-1|-|-|TRBV7-2|14
TGTGCCAGCAAGAGGACAGCTTCAAACACTGAAGCTTTCTTT
CASKRTASNTEAFF
>TRBJ1-2|few|-|TRBV19|14
TGTGCCAGTAGTGTACTCCAGGATAACTATGGCTACACCTTC
CASSVLQDNYGYTF
>TRBJ1-2|-|TRBD1|TRBV6-2/TRBV6-3|13
TGTGCCAGCAGTTCCCGGACAGGTTATGGCTACACCTTC
CASSSRTGYGYTF
>TRBJ1-2|-|-|TRBV27|14
TGTGCCAGCAGTCCCTATACAGGGTCCTATGGCTACACCTTC
CASSPYTGSYGYTF
>TRBJ2-2|-|-|TRBV12-3/TRBV12-4|12
TGTGCCAGCAGTGACCACACCGGGGAGCTGTTTTTT
CASSDHTGELFF
>TRBJ2-7|-|-|TRBV4-1|15
TGCGCCAGCAGCCAAGGGTCCGACGCAATATACGAGCAGTACTTC
CASSQGSDAIYEQYF